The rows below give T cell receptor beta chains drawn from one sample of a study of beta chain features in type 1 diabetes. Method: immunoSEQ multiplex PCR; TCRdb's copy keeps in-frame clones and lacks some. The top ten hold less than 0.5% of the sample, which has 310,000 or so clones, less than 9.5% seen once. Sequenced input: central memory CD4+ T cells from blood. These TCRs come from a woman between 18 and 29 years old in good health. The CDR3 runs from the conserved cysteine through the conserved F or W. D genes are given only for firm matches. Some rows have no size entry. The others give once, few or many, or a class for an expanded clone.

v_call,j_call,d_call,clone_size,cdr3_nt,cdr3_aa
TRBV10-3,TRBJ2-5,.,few,TGTGCCATCAGTGTAGGAGCGGGCAGGGGGCAAGAGACCCAGTACTTC,CAISVGAGRGQETQYF
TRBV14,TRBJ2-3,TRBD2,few,TGTGCCAGGCCAGGTGCCGGGACTAGCGGGAGGAACAACCGCACAGATACGCAGTATTTT,CARPGAGTSGRNNRTDTQYF
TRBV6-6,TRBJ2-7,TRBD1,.,TGTGCCAGCAGTTACAGCCCGGGACAGATGTCCTACGAGCAGTACTTC,CASSYSPGQMSYEQYF
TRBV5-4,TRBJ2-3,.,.,TGTGCCAGCAGCGCGCAAGGGGGTACGCAGTATTTT,CASSAQGGTQYF
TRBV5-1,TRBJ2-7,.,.,TGCGCCAGCAGCTTGGGGGCGACACCGGTGAACGAGCAGTACTTC,CASSLGATPVNEQYF
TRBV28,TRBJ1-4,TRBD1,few,TGTGCCAGCAGTTTGGCAGGGGGGAGTGAAAAACTGTTTTTT,CASSLAGGSEKLFF
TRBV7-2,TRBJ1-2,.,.,TGTGCCAGCAGCAGAGGGGGGGGCCCCTATGGCTACACCTTC,CASSRGGGPYGYTF
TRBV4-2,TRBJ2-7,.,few,TGTGCCAGCAGCTTGGGAGTCGCCTTCCTATCCGAGCAGTACTTC,CASSLGVAFLSEQYF
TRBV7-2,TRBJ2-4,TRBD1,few,TGTGCCAGCAGCTTAGCTTCGGGACAGAAGTTTGGACCCAAAAACATTCAGTACTTC,CASSLASGQKFGPKNIQYF
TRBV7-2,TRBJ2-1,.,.,TGTGCCAGCAGCTTAGTATCGGTCAATGAGCAGTTCTTC,CASSLVSVNEQFF
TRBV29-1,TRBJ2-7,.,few,TGCAGCGTTGGCCCGGGCTCCTACGAGCAGTACTTC,CSVGPGSYEQYF
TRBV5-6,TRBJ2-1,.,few,TGTGCCAGCAGCTTTGCGGCGAGGGGTGTCTTGGATGAGCAGTTCTTC,CASSFAARGVLDEQFF
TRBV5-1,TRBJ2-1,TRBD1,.,TGCGCCAGCAGCCCAACCGGACAGGTTTGGGGTGAGCAGTTCTTC,CASSPTGQVWGEQFF
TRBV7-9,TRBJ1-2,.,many,TGTGCCAGCAGCCAACGTGGGGACTATGGCTACACCTTC,CASSQRGDYGYTF
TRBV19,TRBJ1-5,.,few,TGTGCCAGTACCTTGGACAAGCGTAGCAATCAGCCCCAGCATTTT,CASTLDKRSNQPQHF
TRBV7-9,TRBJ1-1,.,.,TGTGCCAGCAGCGTAGTGGATCTGATCATGAACACTGAAGCTTTCTTT,CASSVVDLIMNTEAFF
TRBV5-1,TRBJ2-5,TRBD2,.,TGCGCCAGCAGCGGAGGGAGTGCGGGAGCGGAGACCCAGTACTTC,CASSGGSAGAETQYF
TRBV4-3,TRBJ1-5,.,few,TGCGCCAGCAGCCAAGAGGCGGGGCAGGGCAATCAGCCCCAGCATTTT,CASSQEAGQGNQPQHF
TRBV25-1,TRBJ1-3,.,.,TGTGCCAGCAGTGAATGGAATGGAGCTGGAAACACCATATATTTT,CASSEWNGAGNTIYF
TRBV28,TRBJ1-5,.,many,TGTGCCAGCAGTCAAGTTCAGGGCTTCAATCAGCCCCAGCATTTT,CASSQVQGFNQPQHF
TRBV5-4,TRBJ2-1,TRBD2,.,TGTGCCAGCAGCCAGGGACTAGCTAGTTACAATGAGCAGTTCTTC,CASSQGLASYNEQFF
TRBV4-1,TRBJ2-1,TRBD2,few,TGCGCCAGCAGCCAAGGACTAGCGGGAGGGTGGAATGAGCAGTTCTTC,CASSQGLAGGWNEQFF
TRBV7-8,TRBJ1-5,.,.,TGTGCCAGCAGCCCGGACAGTTCACGGTCCGCGCAGCCCCAGCATTTT,CASSPDSSRSAQPQHF
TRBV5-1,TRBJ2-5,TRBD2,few,TGCGCCAGCAGCAAGGGACTAGCGGGACCAAAGGAAGAGACCCAGTACTTC,CASSKGLAGPKEETQYF
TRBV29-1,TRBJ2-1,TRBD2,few,TGCAGCGTTGTAGGGAGGGCCAGGAATGAGCAGTTCTTC,CSVVGRARNEQFF
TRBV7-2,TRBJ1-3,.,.,TGTGCCAGCAGCACCGGGACACCCGGAAACACCATATATTTT,CASSTGTPGNTIYF
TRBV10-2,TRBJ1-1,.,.,TGCGCCAGCAGGGTGGCAGGGAGCACTGAAGCTTTCTTT,CASRVAGSTEAFF
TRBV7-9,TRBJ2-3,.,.,TGTGCCAGCAGCCAATGGGGGACAGATACGCAGTATTTT,CASSQWGTDTQYF
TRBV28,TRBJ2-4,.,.,TGTGCCAGCAGAACCATCCAGGGGATCCAGTACTTC,CASRTIQGIQYF
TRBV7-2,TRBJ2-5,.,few,TGTGCCAGCAGCTTTGCGGAGACCCAGTACTTC,CASSFAETQYF
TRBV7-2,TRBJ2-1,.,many,TGTGCCAGCACCTCGGGACTTAAATACAATGAGCAGTTCTTC,CASTSGLKYNEQFF
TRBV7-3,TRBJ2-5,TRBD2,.,TGTGCCAGCAGCACCCCTAGCGGGAGAAGAGAGACCCAGTACTTC,CASSTPSGRRETQYF
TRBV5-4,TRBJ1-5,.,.,TGTGCCAGCAGCATTGCCCCTGGTAATAGCAATCAGCCCCAGCATTTT,CASSIAPGNSNQPQHF
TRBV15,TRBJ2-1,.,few,TGTGCCACCAGCAGAGACGTCCTAACTAGCCCGGAGCAGTTCTTC,CATSRDVLTSPEQFF
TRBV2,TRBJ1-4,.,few,TGTGCCAGCAGTGAGGAAATATTCAGCGAAAAACTGTTTTTT,CASSEEIFSEKLFF
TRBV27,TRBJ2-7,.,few,TGTGCCAGCAGTTCATGGAACAGGGTAGGCATCCACGAGCAGTACTTC,CASSSWNRVGIHEQYF
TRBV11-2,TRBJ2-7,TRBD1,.,TGTGCCAGCAGCTTGTCCGGGACAGGGGGCTACGAGCAGTACTTC,CASSLSGTGGYEQYF
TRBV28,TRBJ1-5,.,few,TGTGCCAGCGCTGGGGTGTCGGGCAATCAGCCCCAGCATTTT,CASAGVSGNQPQHF
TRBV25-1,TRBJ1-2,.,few,TGTGCCAGCAGTGAAAGGGCTAATAACTATGGCTACACCTTC,CASSERANNYGYTF
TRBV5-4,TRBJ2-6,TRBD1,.,TGTGCCAGCCAGGGACAGGTTCGTGGGGCCAACGTCCTGACTTTC,CASQGQVRGANVLTF
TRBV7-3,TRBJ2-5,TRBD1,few,TGTGCCAGCAGGAGACAGGGGGCGGAGGGGACCCAGTACTTC,CASRRQGAEGTQYF
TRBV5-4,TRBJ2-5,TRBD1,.,TGTGCCAGCAGCCCCCGCCGGACAGGACAAGAGACCCAGTACTTC,CASSPRRTGQETQYF
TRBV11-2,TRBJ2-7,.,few,TGTGCCAGCAGCCCCTTTGAAGAGCAGTACTTC,CASSPFEEQYF
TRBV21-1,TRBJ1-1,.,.,TGTGCCAGCAGAAACCATTTAGTCAAAAAAAGGTCCTCCCTAAGGAGCACTGAAGCTTTCTTT,CASRNHLVKKRSSLRSTEAFF
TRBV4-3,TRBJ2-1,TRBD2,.,TGCGCCAGCGGCCCAACTAGCGGGAGGGGGGATGAGCAGTTCTTC,CASGPTSGRGDEQFF
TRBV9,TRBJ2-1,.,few,TGTGCCAGCAGCGTAGAACCGGGAAGCAATGAGCAGTTCTTC,CASSVEPGSNEQFF
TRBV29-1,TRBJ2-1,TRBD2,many,TGCAGCGCCCCGACTAGCGGGGACTACAATGAGCAGTTCTTC,CSAPTSGDYNEQFF
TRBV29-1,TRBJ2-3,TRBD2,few,TGCAGCGTTGACCGACTAGCGGGAGGTATTTACACAGATACGCAGTATTTT,CSVDRLAGGIYTDTQYF
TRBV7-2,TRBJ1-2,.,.,TGTGCCAGCAGCTTATCAGGAGGGCGGGGCTACACCTTC,CASSLSGGRGYTF
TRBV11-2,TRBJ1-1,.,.,TGTGCCAGCAGCTTAGAGGGAGGAACTGAAGCTTTCTTT,CASSLEGGTEAFF
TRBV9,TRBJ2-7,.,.,TGTGCCAGCAGTACAGGCGTCTCCTACGAGCAGTACTTC,CASSTGVSYEQYF
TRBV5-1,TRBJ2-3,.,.,TGCGCCAGCAGCTATGGGGGAGGCACAGATACGCAGTATTTT,CASSYGGGTDTQYF
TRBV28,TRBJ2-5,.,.,TGTGCCAGCAGTTTACCAGTTCAAGAGACCCAGTACTTC,CASSLPVQETQYF
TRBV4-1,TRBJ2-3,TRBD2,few,TGCGCCAGCAGCCGACATAGCGGGAGGGAATCTAGCACAGATACGCAGTATTTT,CASSRHSGRESSTDTQYF